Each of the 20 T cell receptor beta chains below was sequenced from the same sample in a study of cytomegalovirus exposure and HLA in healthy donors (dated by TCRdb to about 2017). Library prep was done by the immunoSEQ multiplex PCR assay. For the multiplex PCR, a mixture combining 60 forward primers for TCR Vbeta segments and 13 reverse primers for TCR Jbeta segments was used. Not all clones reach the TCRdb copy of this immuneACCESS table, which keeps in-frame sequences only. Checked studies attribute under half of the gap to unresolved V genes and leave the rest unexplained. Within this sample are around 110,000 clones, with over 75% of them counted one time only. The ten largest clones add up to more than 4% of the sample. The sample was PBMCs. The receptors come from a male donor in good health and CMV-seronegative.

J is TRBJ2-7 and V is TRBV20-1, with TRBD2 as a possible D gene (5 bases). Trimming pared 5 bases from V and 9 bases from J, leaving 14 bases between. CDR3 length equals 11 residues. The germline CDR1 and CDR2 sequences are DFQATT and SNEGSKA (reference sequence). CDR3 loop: CSAPLGVSQYF. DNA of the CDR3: TGCAGTGCTCCCCTGGGAGTTTCGCAGTACTTC.

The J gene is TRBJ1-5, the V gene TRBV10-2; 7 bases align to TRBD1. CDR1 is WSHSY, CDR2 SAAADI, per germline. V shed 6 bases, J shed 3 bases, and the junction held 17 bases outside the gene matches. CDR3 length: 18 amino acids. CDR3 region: CASRGRSGQVGFNQPQHF. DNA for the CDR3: TGCGCCAGCAGAGGAAGATCTGGACAGGTGGGATTCAATCAGCCCCAGCATTTT.

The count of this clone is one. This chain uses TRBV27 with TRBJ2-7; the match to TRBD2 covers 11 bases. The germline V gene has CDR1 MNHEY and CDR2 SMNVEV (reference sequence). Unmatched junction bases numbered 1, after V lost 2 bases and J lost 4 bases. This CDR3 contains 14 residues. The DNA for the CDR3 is TGTGCCAGCAGTTTAGGGACTAGCGGTTACGAGCAGTACTTC. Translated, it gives CASSLGTSGYEQYF.

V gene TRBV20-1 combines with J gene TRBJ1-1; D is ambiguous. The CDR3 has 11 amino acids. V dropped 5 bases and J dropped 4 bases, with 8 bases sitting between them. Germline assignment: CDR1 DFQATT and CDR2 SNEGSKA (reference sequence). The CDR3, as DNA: TGCAGTGCTCCAGTCAGCACTGAAGCTTTCTTT. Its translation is CSAPVSTEAFF.

DNA for the CDR3: TGTGCCAGCAGGCTCGGACAGGGGGCTTACAATGAGCAGTTCTTC. Its translation is CASRLGQGAYNEQFF. The V call is TRBV28, the J call TRBJ2-1, with 11 bases identical to TRBD1. Per the germline V gene, CDR1 is MDHEN and CDR2 is SYDVKM. The CDR3 has 15 residues. V trimming: 6 bases; J trimming: 4 bases; junction bases outside the gene matches: 5. Variable domain in full (rest from reference TRBV28 and TRBJ2-1): DVKVTQSSRYLVKRTGEKVFLECVQDMDHENMFWYRQDPGLGLRLIYFSYDVKMKEKGDIPEGYSVSREKKERFSLILESASTNQTSMYLCASRLGQGAYNEQFFGPGTRLTVL.

The CDR3 sequence is CASSYATYNEQFF. DNA for the CDR3: TGTGCCAGCAGTTACGCGACCTACAATGAGCAGTTCTTC. The chain links TRBV6-6 to TRBJ2-1; D call uncertain. The germline V gene has CDR1 MNHNY and CDR2 SVGAGI (reference sequence). V shed 2 bases and J shed 2 bases, with 4 bases lying between them. The CDR3 consists of 13 residues.

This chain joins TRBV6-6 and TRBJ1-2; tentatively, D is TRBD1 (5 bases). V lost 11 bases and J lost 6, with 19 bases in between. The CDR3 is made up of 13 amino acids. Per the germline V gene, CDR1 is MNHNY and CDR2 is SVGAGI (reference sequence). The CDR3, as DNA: TGTGCCGTGAGGTCAGGGTCGTCGGATGGCTACACCTTC. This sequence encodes CAVRSGSSDGYTF.

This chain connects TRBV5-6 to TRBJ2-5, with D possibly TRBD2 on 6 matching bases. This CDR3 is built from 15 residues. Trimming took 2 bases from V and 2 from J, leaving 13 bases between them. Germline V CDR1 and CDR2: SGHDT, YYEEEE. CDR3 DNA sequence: TGTGCCAGCAGCTTTTCGGCAGGGAGGCAAGAGACCCAGTACTTC. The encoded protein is CASSFSAGRQETQYF.

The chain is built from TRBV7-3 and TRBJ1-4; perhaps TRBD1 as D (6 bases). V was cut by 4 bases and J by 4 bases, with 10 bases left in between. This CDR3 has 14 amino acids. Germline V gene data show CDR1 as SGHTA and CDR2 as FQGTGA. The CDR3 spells CASSSSRGNEKLFF. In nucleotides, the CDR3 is TGTGCCAGCAGCTCAAGCAGGGGTAATGAAAAACTGTTTTTT.

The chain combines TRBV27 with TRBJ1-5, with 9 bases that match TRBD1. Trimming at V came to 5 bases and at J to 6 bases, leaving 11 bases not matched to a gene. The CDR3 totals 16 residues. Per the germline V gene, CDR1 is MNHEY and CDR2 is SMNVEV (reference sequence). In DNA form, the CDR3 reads TGTGCCAGCAGTGGGAGGGACAGGGAAACGGGTCAGCCCCAGCATTTT. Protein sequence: CASSGRDRETGQPQHF.

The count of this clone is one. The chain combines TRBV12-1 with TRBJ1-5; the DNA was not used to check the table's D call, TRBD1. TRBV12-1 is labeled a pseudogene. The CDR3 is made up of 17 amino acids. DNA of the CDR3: TGTGCCAGCAGCTCTCCGACCTTAAAACAGGGAACCCAGCCCCAGCATTTT. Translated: CASSSPTLKQGTQPQHF.

Here the CDR3 reads CASSALQTGATNEKLFF. The DNA for the CDR3 is TGTGCCAGCAGTGCCTTGCAAACAGGGGCAACTAATGAAAAACTGTTTTTT. The V gene is TRBV25-1, the J gene TRBJ1-4, with 7 bases fitting TRBD1. Looked up from germline, CDR1 is MGHDK and CDR2 is SYGVNS. Trimming took 4 bases from V and 0 from J; bases not matched to a gene: 8. This CDR3 contains 17 residues. The complete variable domain, with remaining parts taken from reference TRBV25-1 and TRBJ1-4, reads EADIYQTPRYLVIGTGKKITLECSQTMGHDKMYWYQQDPGMELHLIHYSYGVNSTEKGDLSSESTVSRIRTEHFPLTLESARPSHTSQYLCASSALQTGATNEKLFFGSGTQLSVL.

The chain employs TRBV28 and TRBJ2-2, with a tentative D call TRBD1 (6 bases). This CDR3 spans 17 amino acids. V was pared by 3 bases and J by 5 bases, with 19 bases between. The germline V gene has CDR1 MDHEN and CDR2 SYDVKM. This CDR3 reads CASSLALRYRETGELFF. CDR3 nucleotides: TGTGCCAGCAGTTTGGCCCTCCGGTACAGGGAAACCGGGGAGCTGTTTTTT.

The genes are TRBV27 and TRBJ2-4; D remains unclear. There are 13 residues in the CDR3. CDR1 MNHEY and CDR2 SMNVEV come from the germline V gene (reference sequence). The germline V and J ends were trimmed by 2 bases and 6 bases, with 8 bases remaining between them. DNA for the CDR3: TGTGCCAGCAGTTTAAGCGTACGAAACATTCAGTACTTC. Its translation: CASSLSVRNIQYF.

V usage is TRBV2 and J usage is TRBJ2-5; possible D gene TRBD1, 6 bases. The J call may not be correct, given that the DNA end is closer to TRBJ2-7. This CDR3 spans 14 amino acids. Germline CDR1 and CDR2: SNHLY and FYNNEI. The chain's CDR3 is CASSSGHLTYEQYF. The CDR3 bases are TGTGCCAGCAGCTCGGGACACCTTACCTACGAGCAGTACTTC.

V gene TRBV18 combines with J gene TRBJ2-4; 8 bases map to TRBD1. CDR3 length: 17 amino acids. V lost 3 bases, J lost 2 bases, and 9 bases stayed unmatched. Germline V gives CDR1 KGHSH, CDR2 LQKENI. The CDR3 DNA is TGTGCCAGCTCACCCGCGACAGGGGTAGTAACCAAAAACATTCAGTACTTC. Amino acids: CASSPATGVVTKNIQYF.

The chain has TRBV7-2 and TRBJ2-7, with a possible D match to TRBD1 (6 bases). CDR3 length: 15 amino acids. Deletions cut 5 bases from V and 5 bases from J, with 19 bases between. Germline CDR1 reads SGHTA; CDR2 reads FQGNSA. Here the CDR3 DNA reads TGTGCCAGCAGCGCTACAGGGATAGGGCCCCACGAGCAGTACTTC. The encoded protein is CASSATGIGPHEQYF. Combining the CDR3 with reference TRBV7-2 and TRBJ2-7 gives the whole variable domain GAGVSQSPSNKVTEKGKDVELRCDPISGHTALYWYRQSLGQGLEFLIYFQGNSAPDKSGLPSDRFSAERTGGSVSTLTIQRTQQEDSAVYLCASSATGIGPHEQYFGPGTRLTVT.

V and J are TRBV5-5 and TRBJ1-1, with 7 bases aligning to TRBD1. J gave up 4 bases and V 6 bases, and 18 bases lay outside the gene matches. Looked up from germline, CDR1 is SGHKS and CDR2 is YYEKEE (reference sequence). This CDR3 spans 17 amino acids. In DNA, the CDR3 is TGTGCCAGCACCTCGGGGCGGTACACAGGGGAAAGCACTGAAGCTTTCTTT. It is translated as CASTSGRYTGESTEAFF.

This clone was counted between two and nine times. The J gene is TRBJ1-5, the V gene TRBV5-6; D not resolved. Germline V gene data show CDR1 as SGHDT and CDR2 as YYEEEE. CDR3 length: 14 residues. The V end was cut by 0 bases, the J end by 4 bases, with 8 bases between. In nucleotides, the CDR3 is TGTGCCAGCAGCTTGGATAACAGTAATCAGCCCCAGCATTTT. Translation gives CASSLDNSNQPQHF. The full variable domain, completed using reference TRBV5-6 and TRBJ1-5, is DAGVTQSPTHLIKTRGQQVTLRCSPKSGHDTVSWYQQALGQGPQFIFQYYEEEERQRGNFPDRFSGHQFPNYSSELNVNALLLGDSALYLCASSLDNSNQPQHFGDGTRLSIL.

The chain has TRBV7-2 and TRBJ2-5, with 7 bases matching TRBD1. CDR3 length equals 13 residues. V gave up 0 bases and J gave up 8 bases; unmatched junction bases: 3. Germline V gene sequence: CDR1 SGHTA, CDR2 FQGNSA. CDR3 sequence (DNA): TGTGCCAGCAGCTTAGCCGACAGGGTCACCCAGTACTTC. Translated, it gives CASSLADRVTQYF.